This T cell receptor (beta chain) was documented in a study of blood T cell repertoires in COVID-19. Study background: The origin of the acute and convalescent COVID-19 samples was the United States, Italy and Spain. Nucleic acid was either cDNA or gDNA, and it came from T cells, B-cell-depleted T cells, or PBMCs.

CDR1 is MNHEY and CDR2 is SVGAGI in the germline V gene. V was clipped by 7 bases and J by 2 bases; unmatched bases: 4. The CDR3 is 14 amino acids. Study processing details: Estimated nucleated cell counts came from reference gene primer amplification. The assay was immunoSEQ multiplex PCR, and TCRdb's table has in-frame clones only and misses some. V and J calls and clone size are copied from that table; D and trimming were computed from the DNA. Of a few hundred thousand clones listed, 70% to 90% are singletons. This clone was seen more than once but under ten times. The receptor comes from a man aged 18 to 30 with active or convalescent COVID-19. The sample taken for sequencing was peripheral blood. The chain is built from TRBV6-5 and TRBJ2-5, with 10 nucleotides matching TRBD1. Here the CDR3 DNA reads TGTGCCAGCACAAGGGACAGGGGACAAGAGACCCAGTACTTC. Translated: CASTRDRGQETQYF.